This entry is about one T cell receptor (beta chain). Stated time point: newly diagnosed GD, antithyroid drugs for less than 3 months. The authors made the TCR library using RNA they extracted from PBMCs. These data are taken from a study of regulatory T cells in long-lasting Graves disease. Building of the TCR beta libraries involved iRepertoire HTBI primers and Arm-PCR of CDR3 regions. TCRdb called the multiplex PCR reads again in MiXCR, with one record for every CDR3 protein. The table shows hundreds of thousands of distinct CDR3 sequences, with 16% occurring only once. The CDR3 is 19 residues long. The germline gives CDR1 GTSNPN, CDR2 SVGIG (reference sequence). The J segment lost 1 base and the V segment lost 3 bases, leaving 17 bases of the junction unmatched. This same sample was also taken into another study, of T cells in Graves' hyperthyroidism and ophthalmopathy.

J is TRBJ2-5 and V is TRBV30; 10 bases align to TRBD2. The sequenced sample was peripheral blood mononuclear cells (PBMCs), obtained at new diagnosis, from a patient treated with antithyroid drugs. This sequence was found in a man aged 40-55 years with Graves disease. CDR3 loop: CAWSFPLNTLAGAQETQYF. In nucleotides, the CDR3 is TGTGCCTGGAGCTTTCCCCTAAATACGCTAGCGGGGGCCCAAGAGACCCAGTACTTC. Complete variable domain (other parts from reference TRBV30 and TRBJ2-5): SQTIHQWPATLVQPVGSPLSLECTVEGTSNPNLYWYRQAAGRGLQLLFYSVGIGQISSEVPQNLSASRPQDRQFILSSKKLLLSDSGFYLCAWSFPLNTLAGAQETQYFGPGTRLLVL.